The 13 T cell receptor beta chains reported below all come from one sample, sequenced in a study of early T cells in non-severe SARS-CoV-2 infection. TCRdb processed the 5' RACE reads anew with MiXCR; each CDR3 protein has one entry. The sample consists of tens of thousands of distinct CDR3 sequences, about 11% of them appearing once. This specimen consisted of whole blood, obtained at baseline. All receptors come from an adult who was a healthcare worker with PCR-confirmed SARS-CoV-2 infection or an uninfected control (not recorded which). The donor label of this sample is uncertain.

The chain recombines TRBV5-1 with TRBJ2-3, with 7 bases lining up with TRBD1. The CDR3 is 15 amino acids. CDR1 and CDR2 (germline): SGHRS, YFSETQ. After removal of 5 bases from V and 2 bases from J, the junction contained 8 bases not matched to a gene. CDR3 coding DNA: TGCGCCAGCAGAGGCAGGGGGTCATTCACAGATACGCAGTATTTT. It is translated as CASRGRGSFTDTQYF.

V gene TRBV12-3 or TRBV12-4 combines with J gene TRBJ1-5; D unresolved. Deletions cut 2 bases from V and 5 bases from J, with 10 bases between. The CDR3 length is 14 residues. DNA for the CDR3: TGTGCCAGCAGTTTAAGAGGGCAGTATCAGCCCCAGCATTTT. Translation gives CASSLRGQYQPQHF.

The chain joins TRBV3-1 to TRBJ2-3, with 12 bases aligning to TRBD2. Losses at the gene ends were 4 bases for V and 4 bases for J; bases not matched to a gene: 15. This CDR3 has 19 amino acids. Germline lookup yields CDR1 LGHDT and CDR2 YNNKEL (reference sequence). In DNA form, the CDR3 reads TGTGCCAGCAGCCCCTACCTTTCTAGCGGGGGGGCCGGGCCAGATACGCAGTATTTT. Translated, it gives CASSPYLSSGGAGPDTQYF.

The sample holds a few counts of this clonotype. The chain recombines TRBV12-3 or TRBV12-4 with TRBJ2-3, with a tentative D call TRBD2 (7 bases). V was shortened by 9 bases and J by 6 bases, with 16 bases between the two germline ends. The CDR3 runs to 13 residues. CDR3 region: CASRGAGYDTQYF. The DNA for the CDR3 is TGTGCCAGTCGGGGGGCCGGATACGATACGCAGTATTTT.

This clonotype has only a few counts. The CDR3 DNA follows: TGTGCCAGCAGCCAAGCTCAGCAGCCCCAGCATTTT. This translates into CASSQAQQPQHF. This rearrangement joins TRBV3-1 to TRBJ1-5, with unresolved D. The V end lost 1 base, the J end lost 7 bases, and 5 bases lay between the germline ends. The germline CDR1 and CDR2 sequences are LGHDT and YNNKEL (reference sequence). The CDR3 contains 12 residues.

This clonotype was picked up many times. The gene calls are TRBV3-1 and TRBJ2-7; 9 positions agree with TRBD1. Germline V gene data show CDR1 as LGHDT and CDR2 as YNNKEL (reference sequence). This CDR3 has 16 amino acids. Trimming took 0 bases from V and 2 from J; bases not matched to a gene: 5. The CDR3 bases are TGTGCCAGCAGCCAAGACGTACAGGGGGCCACCTACGAGCAGTACGTC. The encoded protein is CASSQDVQGATYEQYV.

The rearrangement links TRBV20-1 to TRBJ2-1; D perhaps matches TRBD2 (6 bases). Trimming cost V 2 bases and J 10 bases, with 9 bases left between them. The CDR3 totals 11 residues. CDR1 is DFQATT and CDR2 is SNEGSKA in the germline V gene (reference sequence). The CDR3 bases are TGCAGTGCTAGAAGGACTAAAGAGCAGTTCTTC. It translates to CSARRTKEQFF.

Only a few counts were recorded for this clonotype. The chain recombines TRBV29-1 with TRBJ2-6, with TRBD1 identical over 8 bases. The junction had 3 bases not matched to a gene; V was cut back by 4 bases and J by 4 bases. This CDR3 contains 14 residues. Germline CDR1 SQVTM, CDR2 ANQGSEA. DNA for the CDR3: TGCAGCGTTGGGACAGGGATGGGGGCCAACGTCCTGACTTTC. Translated: CSVGTGMGANVLTF.

The V call is TRBV20-1, the J call TRBJ2-5; 11 bases are shared with TRBD2. V shed 6 bases, J shed 0 bases, and the junction held 9 bases outside the gene matches. The CDR3 runs to 16 residues. Per germline, CDR1 DFQATT and CDR2 SNEGSKA (reference sequence). This CDR3 reads CSAPMTSGAYQETQYF. For the CDR3, the DNA is TGCAGTGCGCCCATGACTAGCGGGGCGTACCAAGAGACCCAGTACTTC.

The rearrangement uses TRBV4-2 and TRBJ2-3, with D hard to call. The CDR3 is 16 amino acids. The germline gives CDR1 LGHNA, CDR2 YNFKEQ. Deletions cut 4 bases from V and 0 bases from J, with 14 bases between. The CDR3 sequence is CASSPLSKKSTDTQYF. CDR3 nucleotides: TGTGCCAGCAGCCCGCTCAGTAAGAAGAGCACAGATACGCAGTATTTT.

This clonotype turned up a few times. This chain links TRBV30 with TRBJ1-2, with D perhaps matching TRBD1 (5 bases). The CDR3 has 12 amino acids. Germline-derived CDR1 and CDR2 are GTSNPN and SVGIG (reference sequence). V lost 4 bases and J 4 bases, leaving 10 bases between the germline ends. CDR3 sequence: CAWTGRLYGYTF. The CDR3 nucleotides are TGTGCCTGGACAGGGAGGCTCTATGGCTACACCTTC.

This clonotype turned up a few times. The rearrangement uses TRBV7-6 and TRBJ2-1; D gene unclear. The CDR3 runs 14 residues. V was pared by 1 base and J by 5 bases, with 9 bases between. The V gene's germline CDR1 is SGHVS and CDR2 FNYEAQ. CDR3: CASSLVGENNEQFF. CDR3 DNA: TGTGCCAGCAGCTTAGTTGGAGAGAACAATGAGCAGTTCTTC.

The chain uses TRBV12-3 or TRBV12-4 and TRBJ2-1, with 10 bases that match TRBD1. This CDR3 spans 16 amino acids. Losses at the gene ends were 5 bases for V and 4 bases for J; bases not matched to a gene: 8. CDR3 residues: CASSLYRDRGYNEQFF. The CDR3 nucleotides are TGTGCCAGCAGTCTTTACCGGGACAGGGGTTACAATGAGCAGTTCTTC.